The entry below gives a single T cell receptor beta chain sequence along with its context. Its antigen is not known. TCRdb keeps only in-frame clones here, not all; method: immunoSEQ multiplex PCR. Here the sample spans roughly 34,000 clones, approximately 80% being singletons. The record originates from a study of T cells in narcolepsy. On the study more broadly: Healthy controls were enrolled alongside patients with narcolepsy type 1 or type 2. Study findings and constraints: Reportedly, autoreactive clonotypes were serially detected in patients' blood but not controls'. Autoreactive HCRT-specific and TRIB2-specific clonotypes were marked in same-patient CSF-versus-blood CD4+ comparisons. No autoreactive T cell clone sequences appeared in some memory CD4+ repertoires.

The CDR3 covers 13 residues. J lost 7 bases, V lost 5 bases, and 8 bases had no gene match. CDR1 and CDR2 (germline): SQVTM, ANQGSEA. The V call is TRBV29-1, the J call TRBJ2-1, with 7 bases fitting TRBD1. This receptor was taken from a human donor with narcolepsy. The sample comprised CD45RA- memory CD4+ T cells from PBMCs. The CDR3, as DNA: TGCAGCGTTACAGGGGCGTCCCCTAATGAGCAGTTCTTC. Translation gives CSVTGASPNEQFF.